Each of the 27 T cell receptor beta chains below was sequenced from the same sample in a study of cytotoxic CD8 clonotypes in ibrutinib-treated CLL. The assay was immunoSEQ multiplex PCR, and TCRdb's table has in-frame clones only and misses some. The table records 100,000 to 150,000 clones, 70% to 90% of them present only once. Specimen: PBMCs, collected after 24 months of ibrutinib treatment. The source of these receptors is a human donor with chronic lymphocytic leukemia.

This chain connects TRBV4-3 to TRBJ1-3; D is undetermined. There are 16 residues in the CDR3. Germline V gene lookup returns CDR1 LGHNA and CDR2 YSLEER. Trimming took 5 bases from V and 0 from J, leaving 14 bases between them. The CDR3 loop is CASSLNVFDSGNTIYF. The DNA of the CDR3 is TGCGCCAGCAGCTTAAATGTCTTCGACTCTGGAAACACCATATATTTT.

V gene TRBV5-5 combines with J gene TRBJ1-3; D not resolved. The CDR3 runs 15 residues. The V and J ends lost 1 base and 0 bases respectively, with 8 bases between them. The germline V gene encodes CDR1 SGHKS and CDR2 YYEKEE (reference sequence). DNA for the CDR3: TGTGCCAGCAGCTTGAAACAAAACTCTGGAAACACCATATATTTT. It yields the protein CASSLKQNSGNTIYF.

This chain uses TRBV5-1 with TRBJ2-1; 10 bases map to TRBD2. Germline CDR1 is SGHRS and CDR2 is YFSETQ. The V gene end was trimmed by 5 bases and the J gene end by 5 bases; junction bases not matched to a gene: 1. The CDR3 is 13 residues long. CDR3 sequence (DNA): TGCGCCAGCAGACTAGCGGGAAACAATGAGCAGTTCTTC. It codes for CASRLAGNNEQFF.

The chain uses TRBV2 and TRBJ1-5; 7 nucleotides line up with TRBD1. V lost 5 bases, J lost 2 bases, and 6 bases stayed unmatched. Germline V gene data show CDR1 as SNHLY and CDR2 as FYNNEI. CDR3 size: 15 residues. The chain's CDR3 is CASSRQGLGNQPQHF. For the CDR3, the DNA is TGTGCCAGCAGTCGACAGGGACTGGGCAATCAGCCCCAGCATTTT. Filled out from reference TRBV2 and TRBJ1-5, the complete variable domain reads EPEVTQTPSHQVTQMGQEVILRCVPISNHLYFYWYRQILGQKVEFLVSFYNNEISEKSEIFDDQFSVERPDGSNFTLKIRSTKLEDSAMYFCASSRQGLGNQPQHFGDGTRLSIL.

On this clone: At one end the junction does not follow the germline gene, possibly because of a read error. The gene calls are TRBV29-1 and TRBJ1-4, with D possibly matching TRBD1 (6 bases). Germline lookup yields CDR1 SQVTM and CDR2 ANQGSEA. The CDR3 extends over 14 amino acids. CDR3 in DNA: TGCAGCGCTGAAATTCAGGGGCGTTATGAAAAACTGTTTTTT. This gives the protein CSAEIQGRYEKLFF.

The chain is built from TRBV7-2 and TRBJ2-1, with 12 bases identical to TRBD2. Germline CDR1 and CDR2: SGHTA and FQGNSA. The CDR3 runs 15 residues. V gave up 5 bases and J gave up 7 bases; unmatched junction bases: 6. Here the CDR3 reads CASSTRTSGVNEQFF. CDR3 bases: TGTGCCAGCAGCACCAGGACTAGCGGGGTGAATGAGCAGTTCTTC.

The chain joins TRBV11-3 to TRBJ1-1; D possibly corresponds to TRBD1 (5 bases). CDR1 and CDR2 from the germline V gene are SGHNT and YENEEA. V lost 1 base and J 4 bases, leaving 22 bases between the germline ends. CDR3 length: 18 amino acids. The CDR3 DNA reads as TGTGCCAGCAGCTTAGGCAGGTTCAGGGTGGCGGGTGGCACTGAAGCTTTCTTT. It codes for CASSLGRFRVAGGTEAFF.

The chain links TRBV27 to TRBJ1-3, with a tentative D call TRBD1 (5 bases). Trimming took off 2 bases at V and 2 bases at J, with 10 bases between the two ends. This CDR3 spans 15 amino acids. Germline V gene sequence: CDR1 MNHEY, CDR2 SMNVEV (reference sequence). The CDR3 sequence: CASSLEGSPGNTIYF. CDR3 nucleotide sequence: TGTGCCAGCAGTTTAGAGGGGAGTCCTGGAAACACCATATATTTT.

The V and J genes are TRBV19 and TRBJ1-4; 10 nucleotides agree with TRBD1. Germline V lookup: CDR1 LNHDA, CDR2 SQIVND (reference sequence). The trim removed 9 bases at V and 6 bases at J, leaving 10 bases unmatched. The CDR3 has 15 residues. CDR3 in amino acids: CASRDRGWEDEKLFF. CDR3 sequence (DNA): TGTGCCAGCCGGGACAGGGGTTGGGAGGATGAAAAACTGTTTTTT.

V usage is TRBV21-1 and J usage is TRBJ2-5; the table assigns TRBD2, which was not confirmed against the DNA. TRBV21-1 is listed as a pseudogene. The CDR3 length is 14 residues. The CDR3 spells CASSKGRAEETQYF. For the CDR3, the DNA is TGTGCCAGCAGCAAAGGTCGCGCGGAAGAGACCCAGTACTTC.

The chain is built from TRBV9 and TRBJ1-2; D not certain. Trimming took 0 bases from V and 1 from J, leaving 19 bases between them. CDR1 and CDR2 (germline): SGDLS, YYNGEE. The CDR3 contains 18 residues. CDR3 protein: CASSVGKSGPKYNYGYTF. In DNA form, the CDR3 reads TGTGCCAGCAGCGTAGGGAAATCCGGGCCGAAATATAACTATGGCTACACCTTC.

The CDR3 DNA follows: TGCGCCAGCACCCGGTTGGCGGCGGGAAGGGTAGATACGCAGTATTTT. Translated: CASTRLAAGRVDTQYF. V usage is TRBV5-1 and J usage is TRBJ2-3, with D possibly being TRBD2 (6 bases). The CDR3 consists of 16 residues. The V gene's germline CDR1 is SGHRS and CDR2 YFSETQ. The V end lost 6 bases, the J end lost 5 bases, and 22 bases lay between the germline ends. The entire variable domain, with the rest obtained from reference TRBV5-1 and TRBJ2-3, is as follows: KAGVTQTPRYLIKTRGQQVTLSCSPISGHRSVSWYQQTPGQGLQFLFEYFSETQRNKGNFPGRFSGRQFSNSRSEMNVSTLELGDSALYLCASTRLAAGRVDTQYFGPGTRLTVL.

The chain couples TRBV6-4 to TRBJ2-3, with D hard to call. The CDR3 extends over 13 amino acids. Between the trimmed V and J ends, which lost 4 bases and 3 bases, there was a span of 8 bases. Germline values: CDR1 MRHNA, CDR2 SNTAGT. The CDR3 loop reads CASSVEATDTQYF. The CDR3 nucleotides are TGTGCCAGCAGTGTCGAGGCGACAGATACGCAGTATTTT.

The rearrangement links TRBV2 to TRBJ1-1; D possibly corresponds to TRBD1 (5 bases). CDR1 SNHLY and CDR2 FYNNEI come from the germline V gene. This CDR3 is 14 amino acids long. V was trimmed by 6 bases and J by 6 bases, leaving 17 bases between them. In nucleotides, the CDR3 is TGTGCCAGCAGCTCCAGGGTACGAATTCCTGAAGCTTTCTTT. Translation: CASSSRVRIPEAFF.

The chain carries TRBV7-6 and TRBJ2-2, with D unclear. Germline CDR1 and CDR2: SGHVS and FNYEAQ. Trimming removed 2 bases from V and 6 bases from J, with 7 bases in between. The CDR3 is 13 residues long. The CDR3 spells CASSLSQAGELFF. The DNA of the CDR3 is TGTGCCAGCAGCTTATCGCAGGCCGGGGAGCTGTTTTTT.

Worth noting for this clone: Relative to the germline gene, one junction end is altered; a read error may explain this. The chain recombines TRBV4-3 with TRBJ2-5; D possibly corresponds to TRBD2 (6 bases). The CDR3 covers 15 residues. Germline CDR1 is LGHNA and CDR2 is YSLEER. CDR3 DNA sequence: TGCGCCAGCAGTCAAGGAGGGTTAGGGTCAGAGACCCAGTACTTC. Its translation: CASSQGGLGSETQYF.

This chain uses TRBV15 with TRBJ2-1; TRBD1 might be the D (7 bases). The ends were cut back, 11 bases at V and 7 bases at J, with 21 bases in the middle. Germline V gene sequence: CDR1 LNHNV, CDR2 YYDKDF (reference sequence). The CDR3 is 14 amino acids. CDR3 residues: CASGGAGGYNEQFF. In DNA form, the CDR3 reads TGTGCCTCGGGCGGGGCAGGGGGATATAATGAGCAGTTCTTC.

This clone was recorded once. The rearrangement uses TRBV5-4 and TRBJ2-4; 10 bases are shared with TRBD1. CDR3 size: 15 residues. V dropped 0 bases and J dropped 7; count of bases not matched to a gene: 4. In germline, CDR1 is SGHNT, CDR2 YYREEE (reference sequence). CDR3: CASSLGGQGTNIQYF. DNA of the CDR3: TGTGCCAGCAGCTTGGGGGGACAGGGGACGAACATTCAGTACTTC. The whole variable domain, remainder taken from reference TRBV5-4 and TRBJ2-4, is ETGVTQSPTHLIKTRGQQVTLRCSSQSGHNTVSWYQQALGQGPQFIFQYYREEENGRGNFPPRFSGLQFPNYSSELNVNALELDDSALYLCASSLGGQGTNIQYFGAGTRLSVL.

The CDR3 is CASSLRGGAPETQYF. The CDR3 DNA is TGTGCCAGCAGCTTGAGGGGGGGCGCACCAGAGACCCAGTACTTC. The chain employs TRBV5-4 and TRBJ2-5; perhaps TRBD2 as D (7 bases). Trimming stripped 1 base from V and 4 bases from J, with 14 bases between. Germline V gene data show CDR1 as SGHNT and CDR2 as YYREEE (reference sequence). This CDR3 has 15 amino acids.

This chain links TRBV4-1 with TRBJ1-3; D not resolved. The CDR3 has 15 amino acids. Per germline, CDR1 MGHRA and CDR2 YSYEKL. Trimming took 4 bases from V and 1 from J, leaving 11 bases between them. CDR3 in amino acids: CASSLSLGSGNTIYF. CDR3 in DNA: TGCGCCAGCAGCCTGTCTTTGGGATCTGGAAACACCATATATTTT.

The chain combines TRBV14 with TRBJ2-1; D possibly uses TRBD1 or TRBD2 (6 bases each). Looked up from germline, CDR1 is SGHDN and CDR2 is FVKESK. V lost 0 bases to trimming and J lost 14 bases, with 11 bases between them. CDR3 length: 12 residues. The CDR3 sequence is CASSQDRGDKFF. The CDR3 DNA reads TGTGCCAGCAGCCAAGATAGGGGGGATAAGTTCTTC.

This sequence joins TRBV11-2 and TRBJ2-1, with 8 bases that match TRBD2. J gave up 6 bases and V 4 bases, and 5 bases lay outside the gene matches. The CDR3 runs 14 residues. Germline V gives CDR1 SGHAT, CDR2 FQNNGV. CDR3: CASSSVAGRNEQFF. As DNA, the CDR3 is TGTGCCAGCAGCTCCGTAGCGGGGCGCAATGAGCAGTTCTTC.

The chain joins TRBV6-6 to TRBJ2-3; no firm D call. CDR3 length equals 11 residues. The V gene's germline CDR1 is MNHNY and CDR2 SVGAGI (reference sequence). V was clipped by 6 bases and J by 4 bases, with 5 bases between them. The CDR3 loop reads CASSLADTQYF. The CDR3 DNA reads TGTGCCAGCAGCTTAGCAGATACGCAGTATTTT.

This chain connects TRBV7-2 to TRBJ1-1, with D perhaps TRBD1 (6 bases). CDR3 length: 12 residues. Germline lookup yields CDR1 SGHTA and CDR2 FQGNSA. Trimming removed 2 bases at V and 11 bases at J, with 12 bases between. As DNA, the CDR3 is TGTGCCAGCAGCTTAACAGGGTGGGATGCTTTCTTT. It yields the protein CASSLTGWDAFF. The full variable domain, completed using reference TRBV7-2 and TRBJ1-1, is GAGVSQSPSNKVTEKGKDVELRCDPISGHTALYWYRQSLGQGLEFLIYFQGNSAPDKSGLPSDRFSAERTGGSVSTLTIQRTQQEDSAVYLCASSLTGWDAFFGQGTRLTVV.

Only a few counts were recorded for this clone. Here the CDR3 reads CASSPRPSGGNEQFF. As DNA, the CDR3 is TGTGCCAGCAGCCCCCGGCCTAGCGGGGGTAATGAGCAGTTCTTC. The chain recombines TRBV9 with TRBJ2-1; 10 positions match TRBD2. This CDR3 comprises 15 residues. Germline V CDR1 and CDR2: SGDLS, YYNGEE. After removal of 4 bases from V and 7 bases from J, the junction contained 8 bases not matched to a gene.

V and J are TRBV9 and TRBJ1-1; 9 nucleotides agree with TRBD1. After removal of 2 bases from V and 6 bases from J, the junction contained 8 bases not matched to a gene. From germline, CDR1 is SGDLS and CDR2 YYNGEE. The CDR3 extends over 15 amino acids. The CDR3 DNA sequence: TGTGCCAGCAGCGTTGGGACAGGGTCTTATCCTGAAGCTTTCTTT. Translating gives CASSVGTGSYPEAFF.

CDR3 loop: CASSQTNTGELFF. The CDR3 DNA follows: TGTGCCAGCAGTCAAACAAACACCGGGGAGCTGTTTTTT. The chain combines TRBV7-8 with TRBJ2-2; no reliable D call. V lost 6 bases to trimming and J lost 2 bases, with 7 bases between them. The CDR3 runs to 13 residues. Germline assignment: CDR1 SGHVS and CDR2 FQNEAQ.